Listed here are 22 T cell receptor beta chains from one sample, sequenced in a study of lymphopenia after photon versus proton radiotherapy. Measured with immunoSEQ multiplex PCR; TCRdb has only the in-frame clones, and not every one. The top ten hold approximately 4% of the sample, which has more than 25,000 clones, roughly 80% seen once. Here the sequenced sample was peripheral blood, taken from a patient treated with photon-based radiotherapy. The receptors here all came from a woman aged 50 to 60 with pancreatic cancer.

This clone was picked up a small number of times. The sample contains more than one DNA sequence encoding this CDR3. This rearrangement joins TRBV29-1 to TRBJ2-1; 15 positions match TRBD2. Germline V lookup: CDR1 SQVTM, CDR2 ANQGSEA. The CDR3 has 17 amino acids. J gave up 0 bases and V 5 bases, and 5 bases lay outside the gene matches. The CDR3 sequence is CSVQGLAGGSSYNEQFF. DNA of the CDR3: TGCAGCGTTCAGGGACTAGCGGGGGGAAGCTCCTACAATGAGCAGTTCTTC.

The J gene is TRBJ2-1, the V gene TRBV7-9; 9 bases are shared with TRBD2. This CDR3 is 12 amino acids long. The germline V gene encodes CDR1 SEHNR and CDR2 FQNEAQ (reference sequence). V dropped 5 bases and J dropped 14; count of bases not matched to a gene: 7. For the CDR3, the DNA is TGTGCCAGCAGCCTCTCTAGCGGGGAAAAGTTCTTC. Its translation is CASSLSSGEKFF.

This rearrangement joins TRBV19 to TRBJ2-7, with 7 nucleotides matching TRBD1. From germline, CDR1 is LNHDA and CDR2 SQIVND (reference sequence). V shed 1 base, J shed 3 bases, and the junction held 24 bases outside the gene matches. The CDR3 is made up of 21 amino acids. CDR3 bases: TGTGCCAGTAGTATAGTTGGGATGGGTACTACTATCAGGGGGACAGTCTACGAGCAGTACTTC. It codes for CASSIVGMGTTIRGTVYEQYF.

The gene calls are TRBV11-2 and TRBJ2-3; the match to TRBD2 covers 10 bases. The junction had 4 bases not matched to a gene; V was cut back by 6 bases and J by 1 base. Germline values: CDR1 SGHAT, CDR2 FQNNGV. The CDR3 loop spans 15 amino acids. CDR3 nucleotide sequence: TGTGCCAGCAGGGGACTAGCGCAAGGCACAGATACGCAGTATTTT. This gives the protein CASRGLAQGTDTQYF.

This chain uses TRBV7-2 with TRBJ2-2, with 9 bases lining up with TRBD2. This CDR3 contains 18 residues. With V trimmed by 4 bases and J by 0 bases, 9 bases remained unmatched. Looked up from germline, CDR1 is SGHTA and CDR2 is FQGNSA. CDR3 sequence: CASSSSSGVGSNTGELFF. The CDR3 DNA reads TGTGCCAGCAGCTCATCTAGCGGGGTGGGCTCGAACACCGGGGAGCTGTTTTTT.

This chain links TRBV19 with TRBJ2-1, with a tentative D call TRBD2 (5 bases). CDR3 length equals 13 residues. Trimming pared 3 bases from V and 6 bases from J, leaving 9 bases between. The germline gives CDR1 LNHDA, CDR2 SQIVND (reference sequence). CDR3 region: CASSIGGLNEQFF. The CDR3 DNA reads TGTGCCAGTAGTATCGGCGGGCTCAATGAGCAGTTCTTC.

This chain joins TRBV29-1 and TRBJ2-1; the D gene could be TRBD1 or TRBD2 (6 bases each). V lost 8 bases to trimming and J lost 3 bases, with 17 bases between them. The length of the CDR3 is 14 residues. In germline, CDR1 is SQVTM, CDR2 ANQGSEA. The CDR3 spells CSSTKGGGYNEQFF. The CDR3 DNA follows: TGCAGCAGCACTAAGGGGGGCGGCTACAATGAGCAGTTCTTC.

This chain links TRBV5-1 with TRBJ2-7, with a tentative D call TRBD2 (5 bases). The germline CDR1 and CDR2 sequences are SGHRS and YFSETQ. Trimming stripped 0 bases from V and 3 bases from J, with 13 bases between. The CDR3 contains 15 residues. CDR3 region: CASSLGRGLYYEQYF. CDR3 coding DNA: TGCGCCAGCAGCTTGGGGCGCGGGCTTTACTACGAGCAGTACTTC.

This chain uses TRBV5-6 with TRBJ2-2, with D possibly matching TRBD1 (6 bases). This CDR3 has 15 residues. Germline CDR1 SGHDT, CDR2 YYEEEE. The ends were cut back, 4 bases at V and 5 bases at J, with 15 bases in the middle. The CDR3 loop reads CASSPWGRSTGELFF. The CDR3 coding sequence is TGTGCCAGCAGCCCTTGGGGGCGCAGTACCGGGGAGCTGTTTTTT.

The CDR3 sequence: CASSDWGYRATNYGYTF. CDR3 DNA sequence: TGCGCCAGCAGTGACTGGGGTTACAGGGCGACTAACTATGGCTACACCTTC. V usage is TRBV10-1 and J usage is TRBJ1-2, with D tentatively TRBD1 (6 bases). Germline V gene sequence: CDR1 WNHNN, CDR2 SYGVQD (reference sequence). The V end lost 3 bases, the J end lost 0 bases, and 17 bases lay between the germline ends. This CDR3 has 17 amino acids.

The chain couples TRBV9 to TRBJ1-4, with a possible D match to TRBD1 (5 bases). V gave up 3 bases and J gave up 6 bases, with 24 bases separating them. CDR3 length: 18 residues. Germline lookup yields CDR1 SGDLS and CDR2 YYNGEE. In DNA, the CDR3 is TGTGCCAGCAGCGAAGGGTTGGGTACGGGGACCCGGTATGAAAAACTGTTTTTT. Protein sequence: CASSEGLGTGTRYEKLFF.

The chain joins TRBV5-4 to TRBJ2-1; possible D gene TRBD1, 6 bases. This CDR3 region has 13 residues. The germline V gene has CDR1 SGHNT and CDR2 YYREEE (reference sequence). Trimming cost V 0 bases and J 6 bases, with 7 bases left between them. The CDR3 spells CASSLARGNEQFF. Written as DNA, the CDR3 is TGTGCCAGCAGCTTGGCCAGGGGCAATGAGCAGTTCTTC.

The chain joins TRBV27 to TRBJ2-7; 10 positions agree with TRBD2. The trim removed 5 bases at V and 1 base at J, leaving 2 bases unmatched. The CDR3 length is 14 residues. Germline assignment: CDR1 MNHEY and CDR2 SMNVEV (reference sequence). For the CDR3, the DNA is TGTGCCAGCAGTCGGACTAGCGGATCCTACGAGCAGTACTTC. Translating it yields CASSRTSGSYEQYF.

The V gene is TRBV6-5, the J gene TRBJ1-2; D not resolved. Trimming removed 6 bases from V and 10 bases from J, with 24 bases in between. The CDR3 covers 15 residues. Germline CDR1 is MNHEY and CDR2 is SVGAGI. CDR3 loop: CASSPLDAEWGDYTF. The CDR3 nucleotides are TGTGCCAGCAGCCCGTTGGACGCCGAATGGGGTGACTACACCTTC.

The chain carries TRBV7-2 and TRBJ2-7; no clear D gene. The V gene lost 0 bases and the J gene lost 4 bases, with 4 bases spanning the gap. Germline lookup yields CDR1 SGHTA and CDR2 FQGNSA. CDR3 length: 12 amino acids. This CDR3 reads CASSLARYEQYF. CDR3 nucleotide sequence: TGTGCCAGCAGCTTAGCGCGGTACGAGCAGTACTTC.

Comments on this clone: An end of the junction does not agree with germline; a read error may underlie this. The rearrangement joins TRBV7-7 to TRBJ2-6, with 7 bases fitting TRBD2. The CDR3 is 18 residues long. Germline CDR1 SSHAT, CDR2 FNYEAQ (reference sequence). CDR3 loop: CASSVGTKCTKSGQRPDF. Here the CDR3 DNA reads TGTGCCAGCAGCGTTGGGACTAAGTGCACAAAGTCGGGCCAACGTCCTGACTTC.

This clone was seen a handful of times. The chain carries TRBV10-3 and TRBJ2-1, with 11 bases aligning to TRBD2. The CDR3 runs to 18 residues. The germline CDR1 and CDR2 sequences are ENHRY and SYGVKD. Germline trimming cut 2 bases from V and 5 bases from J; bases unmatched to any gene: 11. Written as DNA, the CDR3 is TGTGCCATCAGTGAGAGGGTGCTAGCGGGAGGTTTCGACAATGAGCAGTTCTTC. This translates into CAISERVLAGGFDNEQFF.

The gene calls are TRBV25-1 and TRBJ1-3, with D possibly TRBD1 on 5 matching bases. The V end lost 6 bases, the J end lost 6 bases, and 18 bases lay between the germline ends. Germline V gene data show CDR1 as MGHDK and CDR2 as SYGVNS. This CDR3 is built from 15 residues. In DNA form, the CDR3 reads TGTGCCAGCAGAGAACCGGGACCGAGGGTAAACACCATATATTTT. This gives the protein CASREPGPRVNTIYF.

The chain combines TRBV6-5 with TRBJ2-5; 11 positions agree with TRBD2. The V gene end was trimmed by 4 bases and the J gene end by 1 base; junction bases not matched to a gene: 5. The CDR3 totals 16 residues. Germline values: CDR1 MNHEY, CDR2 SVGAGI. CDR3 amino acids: CASSWSGLAAQETQYF. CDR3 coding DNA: TGTGCCAGCAGTTGGTCGGGACTAGCGGCCCAAGAGACCCAGTACTTC.

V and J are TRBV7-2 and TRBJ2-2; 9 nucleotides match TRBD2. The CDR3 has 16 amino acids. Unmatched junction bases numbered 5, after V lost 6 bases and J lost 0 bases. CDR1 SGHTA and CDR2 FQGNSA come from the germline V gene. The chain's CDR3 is CASRQTSGANTGELFF. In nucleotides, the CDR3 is TGTGCCAGCAGGCAGACTAGCGGAGCGAACACCGGGGAGCTGTTTTTT.

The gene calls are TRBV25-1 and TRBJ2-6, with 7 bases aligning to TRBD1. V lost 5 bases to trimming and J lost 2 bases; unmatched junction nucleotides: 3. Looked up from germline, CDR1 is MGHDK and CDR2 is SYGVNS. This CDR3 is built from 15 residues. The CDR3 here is CASSLDRPGANVLTF. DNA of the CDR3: TGTGCCAGCAGTTTGGACAGGCCTGGGGCCAACGTCCTGACTTTC.

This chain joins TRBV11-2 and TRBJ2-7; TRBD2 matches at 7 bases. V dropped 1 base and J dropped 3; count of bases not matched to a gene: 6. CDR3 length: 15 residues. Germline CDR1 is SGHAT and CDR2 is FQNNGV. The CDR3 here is CASSLVSGAYYEQYF. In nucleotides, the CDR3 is TGTGCCAGCAGCTTAGTAAGCGGGGCCTACTACGAGCAGTACTTC.